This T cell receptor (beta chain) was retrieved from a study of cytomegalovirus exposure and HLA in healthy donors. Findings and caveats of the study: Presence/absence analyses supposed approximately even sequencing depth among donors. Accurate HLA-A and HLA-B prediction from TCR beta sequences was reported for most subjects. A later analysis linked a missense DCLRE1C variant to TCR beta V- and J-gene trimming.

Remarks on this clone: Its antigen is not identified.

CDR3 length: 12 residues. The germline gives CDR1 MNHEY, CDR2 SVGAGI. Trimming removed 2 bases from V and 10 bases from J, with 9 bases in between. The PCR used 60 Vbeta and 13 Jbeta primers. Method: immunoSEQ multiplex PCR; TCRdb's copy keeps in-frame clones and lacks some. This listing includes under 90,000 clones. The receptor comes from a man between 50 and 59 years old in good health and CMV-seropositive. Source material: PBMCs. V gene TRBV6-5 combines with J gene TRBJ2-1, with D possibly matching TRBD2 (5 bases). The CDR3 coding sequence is TGTGCCAGCAGTTACCGGACTGGGGAGCAGTTCTTC. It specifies CASSYRTGEQFF.